Reported below is one T cell receptor beta chain. This sample stems from a study of blood T cell repertoires in COVID-19. Background on the study: Samples of COVID-19 (acute and convalescent) were obtained from the United States, Italy and Spain. PBMCs, B-cell-depleted T cells, or T cells were the source of the cDNA or gDNA that made up the material.

Between the trimmed V and J ends, which lost 2 bases and 0 bases, there was a span of 11 bases. The germline gives CDR1 SQVTM, CDR2 ANQGSEA. This CDR3 contains 15 residues. Original analysis: Counts of nucleated cells, estimated from reference gene primer amplification, were obtained. Profiling relied on immunoSEQ multiplex PCR, and the TCRdb table lists in-frame clones only, not all of them. V and J calls and clone size are copied from that table; D and trimming were computed from the DNA. The table records under 110,000 clones, approximately 89% of them present only once. Sequences were obtained from peripheral blood. This clonotype originated in a young woman with acute or convalescent COVID-19. The gene calls are TRBV29-1 and TRBJ1-3; D unresolved. CDR3: CSVETEAVSGNTIYF. Written as DNA, the CDR3 is TGCAGCGTTGAAACAGAAGCAGTCTCTGGAAACACCATATATTTT.